Each of the 21 T cell receptor beta chains below was sequenced from the same sample in a study of shared clonotypes between healthy human individuals. Naivety among CD8 cells was defined by CD45RO negativity and positive CCR7 selection, thereby excluding terminally differentiated effector memory CD45RA+ cells. The table came from immunoSEQ multiplex PCR; TCRdb's copy has only in-frame clones and leaves some out. The sample contains roughly 1,800,000 clones, roughly 94% of which appear only once. Sequencing used naive CD8+ T cells sorted from blood. These receptors were taken from a man aged 18 to 29 in good health.

The chain couples TRBV29-1 to TRBJ2-1; TRBD2 matches at 8 bases. This CDR3 has 15 amino acids. CDR1 and CDR2 from the germline V gene are SQVTM and ANQGSEA. Trimming at V came to 6 bases and at J to 9 bases, leaving 16 bases not matched to a gene. DNA for the CDR3: TGCAGCGTCCTCCTCCGAGTGAGCGGGAGAGGTGAGCAGTTCTTC. Encoded protein: CSVLLRVSGRGEQFF.

This clone appeared once. The V gene is TRBV12-5, the J gene TRBJ2-5; the D is unclear. Germline-derived CDR1 and CDR2 are LGHNT and FRNRAP. There are 14 residues in the CDR3. V was pared by 8 bases and J by 2 bases, with 15 bases between. The CDR3 DNA sequence: TGTGCTAGTCCTGGTAGACACCGTCAAGAGACCCAGTACTTC. The encoded protein is CASPGRHRQETQYF.

This chain connects TRBV7-2 to TRBJ2-7, with unresolved D. The CDR3 runs to 14 residues. CDR1 is SGHTA and CDR2 is FQGNSA in the germline V gene. With 7 bases removed from V and 7 bases from J, the gap between germline ends came to 20 bases. CDR3 region: CASTESSLLLEQYF. The CDR3 nucleotides read TGTGCCAGCACCGAGAGCTCTTTACTGTTGGAGCAGTACTTC.

CDR3 sequence reads: CASSEAFNGLAGVEQYF. The CDR3 DNA follows: TGTGCCAGCAGTGAAGCCTTTAACGGACTAGCGGGAGTCGAGCAGTACTTC. The chain has TRBV6-1 and TRBJ2-7, with 13 bases fitting TRBD2. Germline CDR1 reads MNHNS; CDR2 reads SASEGT. The J segment lost 6 bases and the V segment lost 0 bases, leaving 8 bases of the junction unmatched. The CDR3 has 17 amino acids.

V is TRBV15 and J is TRBJ1-3, with D unclear. V lost 0 bases to trimming and J lost 0 bases, with 9 bases between them. This CDR3 spans 16 amino acids. Germline-derived CDR1 and CDR2 are LNHNV and YYDKDF (reference sequence). The CDR3 protein is CATSRDPFFSGNTIYF. CDR3 nucleotides: TGTGCCACCAGCAGAGATCCGTTTTTCTCTGGAAACACCATATATTTT.

The chain combines TRBV5-4 with TRBJ2-7; TRBD2 matches 13 bases. The CDR3 is 18 residues long. The ends lost 0 bases at V and 2 bases at J; junction bases unmatched: 8. Per germline, CDR1 SGHNT and CDR2 YYREEE (reference sequence). The CDR3 nucleotides are TGTGCCAGCAGCTTGGGAACTAGCGGGAGGGGCCCCGCCTACGAGCAGTACTTC. Its translation: CASSLGTSGRGPAYEQYF. The full variable domain, in which reference TRBV5-4 and TRBJ2-7 provide the parts outside the CDR3, is ETGVTQSPTHLIKTRGQQVTLRCSSQSGHNTVSWYQQALGQGPQFIFQYYREEENGRGNFPPRFSGLQFPNYSSELNVNALELDDSALYLCASSLGTSGRGPAYEQYFGPGTRLTVT.

The chain uses TRBV10-1 and TRBJ1-1; D is unclear. Between the trimmed V and J ends, which lost 4 bases and 1 base, there was a span of 4 bases. CDR1 WNHNN and CDR2 SYGVQD come from the germline V gene (reference sequence). The CDR3 has 12 amino acids. The CDR3 loop is CASSGQNTEAFF. CDR3 in DNA: TGCGCCAGCAGTGGACAGAACACTGAAGCTTTCTTT.

V gene TRBV14 combines with J gene TRBJ2-2; D is possibly TRBD2 (6 bases). In germline, CDR1 is SGHDN, CDR2 FVKESK. This CDR3 is built from 13 residues. Trimming shortened V by 4 bases and J by 14 bases, and 17 bases separated the two germline ends. The chain's CDR3 is CASSLINGGFLFF. The CDR3 DNA follows: TGTGCCAGCAGCCTCATTAATGGAGGGTTCCTGTTTTTT.

V and J are TRBV11-2 and TRBJ2-3; a weak D match, TRBD2 (6 bases). Trimming took 7 bases from V and 1 from J, leaving 15 bases between them. The germline CDR1 and CDR2 sequences are SGHAT and FQNNGV. The CDR3 is 15 residues long. CDR3 region: CASTDRTGGTDTQYF. CDR3 bases: TGTGCCAGCACCGACCGAACGGGAGGCACAGATACGCAGTATTTT.

The V and J genes are TRBV7-2 and TRBJ1-6; TRBD1 matches at 10 bases. Trimming at V came to 5 bases and at J to 10 bases, leaving 11 bases not matched to a gene. CDR3 length equals 16 residues. CDR1 is SGHTA and CDR2 is FQGNSA in the germline V gene. CDR3 in amino acids: CASSPTGQGSKSPLHF. For the CDR3, the DNA is TGTGCCAGCAGCCCGACGGGACAGGGGTCGAAATCACCCCTCCACTTT.

The V call is TRBV15, the J call TRBJ1-2; D call uncertain. Germline CDR1 is LNHNV and CDR2 is YYDKDF (reference sequence). Trimming removed 5 bases at V and 0 bases at J, with 7 bases between. The CDR3 runs to 13 residues. CDR3 sequence: CATSGIANYGYTF. The CDR3 DNA follows: TGTGCCACCAGCGGGATAGCTAACTATGGCTACACCTTC.

The V call is TRBV29-1, the J call TRBJ2-5; D remains ambiguous. CDR3 length: 16 residues. CDR1 and CDR2 (germline): SQVTM, ANQGSEA. V dropped 0 bases and J dropped 7 bases, with 21 bases sitting between them. CDR3 region: CSVEDHVAEDVWTQYF. The CDR3 bases are TGCAGCGTTGAAGATCATGTAGCCGAGGACGTTTGGACCCAGTACTTC.

V usage is TRBV13 and J usage is TRBJ2-1; D possibly corresponds to TRBD1 (6 bases). V lost 6 bases, J lost 5 bases, and 11 bases lay in between. There are 13 residues in the CDR3. Germline values: CDR1 PRHDT, CDR2 FYEKMQ (reference sequence). DNA of the CDR3: TGTGCCAGCAGGATGGCAGGGGACAATGAGCAGTTCTTC. Protein sequence: CASRMAGDNEQFF.

This sequence joins TRBV7-6 and TRBJ1-4, with TRBD1 identical over 11 bases. The CDR3 totals 16 residues. J was trimmed by 6 bases and V by 1 base; bases with no gene match: 4. The germline V gene has CDR1 SGHVS and CDR2 FNYEAQ. The CDR3 bases are TGTGCCAGCAGCTTAGGTCCGGGACAGGGGGATGAAAAACTGTTTTTT. Amino acids: CASSLGPGQGDEKLFF.

This clone was recorded once. This chain connects TRBV4-1 to TRBJ2-5, with D perhaps TRBD1 or TRBD2 (6 bases each). The DNA end is a closer match to TRBJ2-7, so the J assignment may be wrong. The CDR3 totals 16 residues. The germline gives CDR1 MGHRA, CDR2 YSYEKL. The CDR3 reads CASSQDPQGTSYEQYF. CDR3 in DNA: TGCGCCAGCAGCCAAGATCCCCAGGGGACTTCCTACGAGCAGTACTTC.

This clone was seen just once. The gene calls are TRBV27 and TRBJ2-7; 11 bases fit TRBD2. Germline values: CDR1 MNHEY, CDR2 SMNVEV (reference sequence). The V and J ends lost 3 bases and 0 bases, in that order; junction bases with no gene match: 7. There are 17 residues in the CDR3. DNA of the CDR3: TGTGCCAGCAGTTTTCGGGAGACTAGCGGGGCCTCCTACGAGCAGTACTTC. Its translation is CASSFRETSGASYEQYF.

The chain couples TRBV30 to TRBJ2-1; D unclear. CDR1 and CDR2 (germline): GTSNPN, SVGIG (reference sequence). V shed 2 bases and J shed 7 bases, with 6 bases lying between them. The CDR3 runs to 11 residues. The CDR3 here is CAWSRVNEQFF. Here the CDR3 DNA reads TGTGCCTGGAGTAGGGTGAATGAGCAGTTCTTC.

DNA of the CDR3: TGTGCCAGCAGCCTTCCGGGACAGGGTTCCCCGAACACCGGGGAGCTGTTTTTT. This sequence encodes CASSLPGQGSPNTGELFF. The V and J genes are TRBV14 and TRBJ2-2, with 9 bases that match TRBD1. The CDR3 runs to 18 residues. J gave up 0 bases and V 4 bases, and 9 bases lay outside the gene matches. Germline V gene data show CDR1 as SGHDN and CDR2 as FVKESK. The entire variable domain, with the rest obtained from reference TRBV14 and TRBJ2-2, is as follows: EAGVTQFPSHSVIEKGQTVTLRCDPISGHDNLYWYRRVMGKEIKFLLHFVKESKQDESGMPNNRFLAERTGGTYSTLKVQPAELEDSGVYFCASSLPGQGSPNTGELFFGEGSRLTVL.

The chain has TRBV4-1 and TRBJ2-3; 9 positions match TRBD2. The CDR3 is 17 amino acids. Germline V CDR1 and CDR2: MGHRA, YSYEKL. V lost 0 bases and J lost 2; bases outside the gene matches: 6. CDR3 region: CASSQEYLAGLTDTQYF. CDR3 nucleotides: TGCGCCAGCAGCCAAGAATACCTAGCGGGGCTCACAGATACGCAGTATTTT.

The rearrangement links TRBV19 to TRBJ2-7; 9 nucleotides line up with TRBD1. J was trimmed by 5 bases and V by 2 bases; bases with no gene match: 7. The CDR3 totals 15 residues. From germline, CDR1 is LNHDA and CDR2 SQIVND (reference sequence). In DNA form, the CDR3 reads TGTGCCAGTAGTATAATGGGACAGGGTATCGACGAGCAGTACTTC. This gives the protein CASSIMGQGIDEQYF.

The chain is built from TRBV28 and TRBJ2-3; no definite D call. The CDR3 totals 13 residues. The ends were cut back, 2 bases at V and 5 bases at J, with 8 bases in the middle. The germline V gene encodes CDR1 MDHEN and CDR2 SYDVKM. Here the CDR3 DNA reads TGTGCCAGCAGTTTAACTGGGCAAGATACGCAGTATTTT. This codes for CASSLTGQDTQYF.